The present T cell receptor (beta chain) was sequenced within a study of blood T cell repertoires in COVID-19. Across the study: Sample material is recorded as cDNA or gDNA derived from T cells, B-cell-depleted T cells, or PBMCs.

The CDR3 runs to 13 residues. V was clipped by 5 bases and J by 4 bases, with 9 bases between them. Profiling relied on immunoSEQ multiplex PCR, and the TCRdb table lists in-frame clones only, not all of them. The sample has some 260,000 clones; roughly 86% are singletons. This clonotype originated in a human donor in a cohort sampled during active COVID-19. V usage is TRBV12-3 or TRBV12-4 and J usage is TRBJ1-5; D not certain. Sequencing was carried out using peripheral blood. CDR3 loop: CASSARENQPQHF. CDR3 in DNA: TGTGCCAGCAGTGCGAGGGAGAATCAGCCCCAGCATTTT.